This passage covers 14 T cell receptor beta chains from one sample sequenced in a study of T cells in Graves' hyperthyroidism and ophthalmopathy. Amplification targeted TCR beta CDR3 regions from RNA transcripts. HTBI primers were used for first-round RT-PCR of the TCR CDR3. TCRdb analysed the multiplex PCR reads with MiXCR anew, one entry per CDR3 protein. The profile covers about 720,000 distinct CDR3 sequences, with roughly a sixth appearing a single time and 16% taken by the ten largest. Sequencing was done on a sample of blood. These receptors all come from a woman aged 45-59 years with Graves' hyperthyroidism that later progressed to Graves' ophthalmopathy.

The V and J genes are TRBV6-2 or TRBV6-3 and TRBJ1-6, with D unclear. Germline V lookup: CDR1 MNHEY, CDR2 SVGEGT. This CDR3 has 16 amino acids. Trimming left V 7 bases short and J 0 bases short, with 13 bases between. This CDR3 is CASTLGLSSYNSPLHF. CDR3 DNA: TGTGCCAGCACATTGGGCTTGAGCTCCTATAATTCACCCCTCCACTTT.

Ten or more counts support this clonotype. This rearrangement joins TRBV6-1 to TRBJ1-1, with D hard to call. CDR3 length equals 12 residues. Between the trimmed V and J ends, which lost 2 bases and 5 bases, there was a span of 6 bases. Germline loops: CDR1 MNHNS, CDR2 SASEGT. The CDR3 reads CASSEWETEAFF. The CDR3 bases are TGTGCCAGCAGTGAATGGGAGACTGAAGCTTTCTTT.

In this sample, this clonotype turned up many times. V usage is TRBV12-3 or TRBV12-4 and J usage is TRBJ1-2; D is possibly TRBD1 (5 bases). V dropped 3 bases and J dropped 2 bases, with 7 bases sitting between them. The CDR3 covers 13 residues. CDR3 in amino acids: CASSFRQNYGYTF. CDR3 nucleotide sequence: TGTGCCAGCAGTTTCCGACAGAACTATGGCTACACCTTC.

A remark on this clonotype: One base away lies a much larger clone, so this may be a sequencing read error. CDR3 protein: CASSLDSTLRRTEAFF. The CDR3 nucleotides are TGTGCCAGCAGCTTAGATAGCACCCTCAGGAGGACTGAAGCTTTCTTT. This chain links TRBV7-2 with TRBJ1-1; no firm D call. Germline assignment: CDR1 SGHTA and CDR2 FQGNSA. The ends were cut back, 1 base at V and 5 bases at J, with 17 bases in the middle. The CDR3 contains 16 residues.

This clonotype has only a few counts. The chain employs TRBV20-1 and TRBJ1-4; D is unclear. V was shortened by 3 bases and J by 2 bases, with 13 bases between the two germline ends. Germline V lookup: CDR1 DFQATT, CDR2 SNEGSKA (reference sequence). The CDR3 spans 15 residues. The CDR3 loop reads CSARGREWTNEKLFF. The CDR3 bases are TGCAGTGCTAGGGGCCGCGAGTGGACTAATGAAAAACTGTTTTTT.

With regard to this clonotype: A much larger clone lies a single base off, so this may be a read error. The chain couples TRBV11-2 to TRBJ2-7; the D is unclear. CDR1 is SGHAT, CDR2 FQNNGV, per germline. This CDR3 comprises 16 residues. CDR3 bases: TGTCCCAGCAGCTTCCCCGGTGGGGTGATCGCCTACGAGCAGTACTTC. This encodes CPSSFPGGVIAYEQYF. Drawing the rest from reference TRBV11-2 and TRBJ2-7, the complete variable domain is EAGVAQSPRYKIIEKRQSVAFWCNPISGHATLYWYQQILGQGPKLLIQFQNNGVVDDSQLPKDRFSAERLKGVDSTLKIQPAKLEDSAVYLCPSSFPGGVIAYEQYFGPGTRLTVT.

The sample holds many counts of this clonotype. In DNA, the CDR3 is TGCGCCAGCAGCTTTTTGGACAGAGCCTACGAGCAGTACTTC. Residues: CASSFLDRAYEQYF. The rearrangement uses TRBV5-1 and TRBJ2-7, with D possibly TRBD1 on 6 matching bases. The germline V gene has CDR1 SGHRS and CDR2 YFSETQ. The length of the CDR3 is 14 residues. Between the trimmed V and J ends, which lost 2 bases and 2 bases, there was a span of 11 bases.

J is TRBJ1-1 and V is TRBV20-1; TRBD1 might be the D (6 bases). The CDR3 is 15 residues long. The V end was cut by 0 bases, the J end by 4 bases, with 15 bases between. Germline CDR1 DFQATT, CDR2 SNEGSKA (reference sequence). The chain's CDR3 is CSAREGGSGSTEAFF. CDR3 nucleotide sequence: TGCAGTGCTAGAGAAGGGGGGTCGGGAAGCACTGAAGCTTTCTTT.

The sample holds a few counts of this clonotype. The chain joins TRBV20-1 to TRBJ1-2, with D unclear. From germline, CDR1 is DFQATT and CDR2 SNEGSKA (reference sequence). V was trimmed by 0 bases and J by 8 bases, leaving 7 bases between them. This CDR3 has 11 residues. The CDR3 loop reads CSARESQGYTF. The CDR3 DNA sequence: TGCAGTGCTAGAGAATCGCAGGGCTACACCTTC.

J is TRBJ1-3 and V is TRBV10-3; 11 nucleotides agree with TRBD1. The CDR3 sequence is 13 residues long. Trimming removed 3 bases from V and 11 bases from J; junction bases left unmatched: 3. Germline CDR1 reads ENHRY; CDR2 reads SYGVKD. The CDR3 nucleotides are TGTGCCATCAGTGAAGGACAGGGGGCGTCCATATATTTT. Protein sequence: CAISEGQGASIYF.

The table lists this clonotype with a few counts. The chain carries TRBV7-9 and TRBJ2-3; a possible D gene is TRBD2 (5 bases). The CDR3 loop spans 14 amino acids. The germline V gene has CDR1 SEHNR and CDR2 FQNEAQ (reference sequence). V was shortened by 5 bases and J by 4 bases, with 13 bases between the two germline ends. CDR3 in amino acids: CASSHLATADTQYF. The DNA of the CDR3 is TGTGCCAGCAGCCACCTAGCTACGGCAGATACGCAGTATTTT.

This clonotype was seen repeatedly, ten times or more. The chain carries TRBV20-1 and TRBJ1-1, with no clear D. Germline CDR1 is DFQATT and CDR2 is SNEGSKA (reference sequence). The V end was cut by 3 bases, the J end by 6 bases, with 8 bases between. The CDR3 loop spans 11 amino acids. Written as DNA, the CDR3 is TGCAGTGCTAGTTTGGACTCTGAAGCTTTCTTT. This gives the protein CSASLDSEAFF.

This CDR3 reads CASSRGTYYYTF. CDR3 sequence (DNA): TGTGCCAGTAGTAGAGGGACTTACTACTACACCTTC. V usage is TRBV19 and J usage is TRBJ1-2, with D maybe TRBD1 (5 bases). This CDR3 is built from 12 residues. Germline V gene lookup returns CDR1 LNHDA and CDR2 SQIVND (reference sequence). Trimming removed 4 bases at V and 10 bases at J, with 13 bases between.

This clonotype was observed at least ten times. The chain couples TRBV7-9 to TRBJ1-5; TRBD1 aligns across 10 bases. The CDR3 runs 15 residues. The V gene's germline CDR1 is SEHNR and CDR2 FQNEAQ (reference sequence). V lost 4 bases to trimming and J lost 3 bases; unmatched junction nucleotides: 3. The CDR3 coding sequence is TGTGCCAGCAGCTCCGGGACAGGGGTCAATCAGCCCCAGCATTTT. As protein: CASSSGTGVNQPQHF. The complete variable domain, with remaining parts taken from reference TRBV7-9 and TRBJ1-5, reads DTGVSQNPRHKITKRGQNVTFRCDPISEHNRLYWYRQTLGQGPEFLTYFQNEAQLEKSRLLSDRFSAERPKGSFSTLEIQRTEQGDSAMYLCASSSGTGVNQPQHFGDGTRLSIL.